These 3 T cell receptor beta chains were all obtained from the same sample, sequenced in a study of a mutant IDH1 vaccine in newly diagnosed glioma. The repertoire was sequenced with immunoSEQ multiplex PCR; TCRdb's copy has only in-frame clones and lacks some. The profile shows tens of thousands of clones, roughly 80% of them singletons. Time point indicated: baseline, week 1 (first vaccination visit). The treatment: pre-vaccination baseline after standard-of-care therapy. The material sequenced was PBMCs, taken from a glioma patient treated with radiotherapy, temozolomide or both. These TCRs come from a man aged 25-40 years with glioma.

V and J are TRBV5-8 and TRBJ2-5; 7 nucleotides match TRBD1. With 0 bases clipped from V and 2 bases from J, the junction kept 4 bases outside the gene matches. The CDR3 is made up of 15 amino acids. Germline V CDR1 and CDR2: SGHTS, YDEGEE. The CDR3: CASSLDRDSQETQYF. For the CDR3, the DNA is TGTGCCAGCAGCTTGGACCGGGACAGTCAAGAGACCCAGTACTTC.

CDR3 region: CASSRRTGGREQYF. CDR3 in DNA: TGTGCCAGCAGCCGACGGACAGGGGGTCGCGAGCAGTACTTC. The genes are TRBV5-6 and TRBJ2-5, with 10 bases matching TRBD1. The DNA end is a closer match to TRBJ2-7, so the J assignment may be wrong. From germline, CDR1 is SGHDT and CDR2 YYEEEE. The CDR3 spans 14 residues.

The chain is built from TRBV7-9 and TRBJ1-1; 7 positions agree with TRBD1. Unmatched junction bases numbered 6, after V lost 2 bases and J lost 6 bases. The CDR3 is made up of 14 amino acids. Germline V gives CDR1 SEHNR, CDR2 FQNEAQ (reference sequence). CDR3 nucleotide sequence: TGTGCCAGCAGCTTAAAAGGGGGCGGCGCTGAAGCTTTCTTT. Amino acid sequence: CASSLKGGGAEAFF.